This T cell receptor (beta chain) stems from a study of cytomegalovirus exposure and HLA in healthy donors. Trimming removed 4 bases from V and 4 bases from J; junction bases left unmatched: 4. This CDR3 region has 14 residues. Germline V lookup: CDR1 SGHNT, CDR2 YYREEE (reference sequence). Using immunoSEQ multiplex PCR, the repertoire was profiled, and TCRdb retains in-frame clones only, with some absent. Of 150,000 to 180,000 clones listed, around 84% are singletons. The sample taken for sequencing was PBMCs. The J gene is TRBJ2-7, the V gene TRBV5-4; 11 nucleotides align to TRBD1. This sequence was found in a human donor in good health. CDR3 region: CASSLGTGGYEQYF. The CDR3 DNA reads TGTGCCAGCAGCCTCGGGACAGGGGGTTACGAGCAGTACTTC.